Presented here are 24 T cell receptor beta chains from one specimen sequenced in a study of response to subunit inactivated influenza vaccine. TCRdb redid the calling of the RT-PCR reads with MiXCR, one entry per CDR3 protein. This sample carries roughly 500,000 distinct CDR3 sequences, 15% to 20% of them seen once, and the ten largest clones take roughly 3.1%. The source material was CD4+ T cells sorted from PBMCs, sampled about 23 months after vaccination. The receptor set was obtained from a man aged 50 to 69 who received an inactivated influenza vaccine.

The chain's CDR3 is CASSLAGAAREQYF. In DNA form, the CDR3 reads TGCGCCAGCAGCTTGGCTGGAGCGGCCCGGGAGCAGTACTTC. The gene calls are TRBV5-1 and TRBJ2-7; possibly TRBD2 for D (5 bases). Trimming shortened V by 0 bases and J by 7 bases, and 14 bases separated the two germline ends. The CDR3 consists of 14 residues. From germline, CDR1 is SGHRS and CDR2 YFSETQ.

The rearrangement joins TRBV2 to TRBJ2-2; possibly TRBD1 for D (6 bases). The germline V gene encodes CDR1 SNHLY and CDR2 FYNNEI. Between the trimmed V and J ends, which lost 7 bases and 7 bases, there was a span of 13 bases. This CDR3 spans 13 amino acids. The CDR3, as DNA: TGTGCCAGCATTATACAGGGTTTCGGGGAGCTGTTTTTT. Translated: CASIIQGFGELFF.

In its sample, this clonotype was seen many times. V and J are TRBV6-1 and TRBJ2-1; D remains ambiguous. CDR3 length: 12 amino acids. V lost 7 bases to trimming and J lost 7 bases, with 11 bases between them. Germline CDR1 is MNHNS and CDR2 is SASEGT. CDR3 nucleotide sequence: TGTGCCAGCATGAGAGTTGCAAATGAGCAGTTCTTC. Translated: CASMRVANEQFF.

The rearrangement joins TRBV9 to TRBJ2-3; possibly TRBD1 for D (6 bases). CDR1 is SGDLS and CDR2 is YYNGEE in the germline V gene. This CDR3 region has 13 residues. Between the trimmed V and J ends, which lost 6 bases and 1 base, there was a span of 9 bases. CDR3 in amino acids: CASTYRGTDTQYF. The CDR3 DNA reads TGTGCCAGCACCTACAGGGGCACAGATACGCAGTATTTT.

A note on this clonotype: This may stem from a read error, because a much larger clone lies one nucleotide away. This CDR3 reads CAISAGTANTGELFF. The DNA of the CDR3 is TGTGCCATCAGCGCCGGGACAGCGAACACCGGGGAGCTGTTTTTT. The chain links TRBV10-3 to TRBJ2-2; 7 nucleotides match TRBD1. The junction had 4 bases not matched to a gene; V was cut back by 6 bases and J by 0 bases. This CDR3 has 15 amino acids. Germline CDR1 ENHRY, CDR2 SYGVKD.

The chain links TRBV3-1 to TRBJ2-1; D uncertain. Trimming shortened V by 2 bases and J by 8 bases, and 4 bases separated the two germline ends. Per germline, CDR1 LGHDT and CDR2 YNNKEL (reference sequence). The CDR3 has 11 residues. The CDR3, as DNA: TGTGCCAGCAGCCAATCGGATGAGCAGTTCTTC. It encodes CASSQSDEQFF.

CDR3 region: CASSLSGGGYYGYTF. In nucleotides, the CDR3 is TGTGCCAGCAGTTTATCAGGAGGGGGCTACTATGGCTACACCTTC. The gene calls are TRBV12-3 or TRBV12-4 and TRBJ1-2; TRBD1 aligns across 7 bases. The CDR3 runs to 15 residues. V was clipped by 2 bases and J by 3 bases; unmatched bases: 6.

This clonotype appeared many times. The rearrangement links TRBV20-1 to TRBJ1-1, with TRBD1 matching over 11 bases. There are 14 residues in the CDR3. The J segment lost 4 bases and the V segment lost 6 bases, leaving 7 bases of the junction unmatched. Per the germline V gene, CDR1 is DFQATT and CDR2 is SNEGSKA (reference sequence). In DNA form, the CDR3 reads TGCAGTGCCCCGAGGGGGACAGGGGGCACTGAAGCTTTCTTT. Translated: CSAPRGTGGTEAFF.

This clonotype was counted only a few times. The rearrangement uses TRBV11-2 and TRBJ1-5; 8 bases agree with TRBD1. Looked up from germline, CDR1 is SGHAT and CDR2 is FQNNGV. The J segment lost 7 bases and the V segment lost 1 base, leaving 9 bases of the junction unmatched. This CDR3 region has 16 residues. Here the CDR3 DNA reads TGTGCCAGCAGCTTAGGTGCCAGGGGGCAAGGGCAGCCCCAGCATTTT. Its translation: CASSLGARGQGQPQHF.

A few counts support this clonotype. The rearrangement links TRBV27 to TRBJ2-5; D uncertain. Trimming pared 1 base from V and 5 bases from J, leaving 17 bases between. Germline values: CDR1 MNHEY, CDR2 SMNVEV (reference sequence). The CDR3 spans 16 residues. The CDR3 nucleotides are TGTGCCAGCAGTTTATTGGGTGGTCGATGGGTGGAGACCCAGTACTTC. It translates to CASSLLGGRWVETQYF.

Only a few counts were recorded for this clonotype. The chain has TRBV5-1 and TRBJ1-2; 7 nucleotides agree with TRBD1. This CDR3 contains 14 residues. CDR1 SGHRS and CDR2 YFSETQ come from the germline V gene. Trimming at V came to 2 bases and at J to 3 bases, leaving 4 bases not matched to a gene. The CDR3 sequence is CASSFGTVDYGYTF. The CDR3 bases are TGCGCCAGCAGCTTCGGGACAGTGGACTATGGCTACACCTTC.

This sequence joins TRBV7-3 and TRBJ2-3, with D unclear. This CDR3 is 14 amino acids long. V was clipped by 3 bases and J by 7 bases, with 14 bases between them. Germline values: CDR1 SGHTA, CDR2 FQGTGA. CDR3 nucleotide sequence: TGTGCCAGCAGCTTGGGTGGGCCGCCATATACGCAGTATTTT. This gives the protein CASSLGGPPYTQYF.

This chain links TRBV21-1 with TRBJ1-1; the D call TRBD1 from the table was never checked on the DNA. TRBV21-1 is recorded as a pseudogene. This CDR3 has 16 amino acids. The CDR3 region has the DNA TGTGCCAGCAGCCTCATCGACGAGACAGAGAACACTGAAGCTTTCTTT. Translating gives CASSLIDETENTEAFF.

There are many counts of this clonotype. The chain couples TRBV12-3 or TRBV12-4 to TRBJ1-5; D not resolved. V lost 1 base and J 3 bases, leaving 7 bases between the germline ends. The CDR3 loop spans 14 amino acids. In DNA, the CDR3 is TGTGCCAGCAGTTTAGGGCAGTCCAATCAGCCCCAGCATTTT. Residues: CASSLGQSNQPQHF.

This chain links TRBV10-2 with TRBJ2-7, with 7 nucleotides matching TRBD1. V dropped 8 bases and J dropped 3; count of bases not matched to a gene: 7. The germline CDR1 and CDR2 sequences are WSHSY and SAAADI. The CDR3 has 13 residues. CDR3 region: CASQGEMYYEQYF. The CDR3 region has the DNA TGCGCCAGCCAGGGGGAGATGTACTACGAGCAGTACTTC.

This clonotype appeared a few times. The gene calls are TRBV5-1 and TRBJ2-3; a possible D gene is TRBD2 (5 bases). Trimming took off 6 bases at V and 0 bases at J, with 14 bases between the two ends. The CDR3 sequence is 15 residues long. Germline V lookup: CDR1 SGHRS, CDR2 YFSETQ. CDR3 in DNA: TGCGCCAGCACGGCATCCTGGACTAGCACAGATACGCAGTATTTT. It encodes CASTASWTSTDTQYF.

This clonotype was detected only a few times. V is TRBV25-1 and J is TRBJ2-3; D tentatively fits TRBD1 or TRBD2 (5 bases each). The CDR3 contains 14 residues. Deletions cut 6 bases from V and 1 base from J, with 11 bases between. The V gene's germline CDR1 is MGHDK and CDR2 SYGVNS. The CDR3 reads CASRPTGRTDTQYF. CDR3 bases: TGTGCCAGCAGACCGACGGGACGCACAGATACGCAGTATTTT.

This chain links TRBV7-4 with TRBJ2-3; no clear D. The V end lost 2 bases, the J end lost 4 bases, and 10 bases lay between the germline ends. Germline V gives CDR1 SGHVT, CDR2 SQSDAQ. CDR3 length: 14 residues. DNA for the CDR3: TGTGCCAGCAGCTTAAGGATAGAACCAGATACGCAGTATTTT. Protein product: CASSLRIEPDTQYF. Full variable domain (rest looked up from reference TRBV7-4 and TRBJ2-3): GAGVSQSPRYKVAKRGRDVALRCDSISGHVTLYWYRQTLGQGSEVLTYSQSDAQRDKSGRPSGRFSAERPERSVSTLKIQRTEQGDSAVYLCASSLRIEPDTQYFGPGTRLTVL.

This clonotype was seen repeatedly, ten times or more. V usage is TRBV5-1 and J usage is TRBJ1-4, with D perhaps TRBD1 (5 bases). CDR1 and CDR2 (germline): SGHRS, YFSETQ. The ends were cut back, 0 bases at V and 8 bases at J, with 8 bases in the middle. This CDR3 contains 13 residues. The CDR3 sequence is CASSLDQGEKLFF. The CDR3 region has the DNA TGCGCCAGCAGCTTGGATCAGGGAGAAAAACTGTTTTTT.

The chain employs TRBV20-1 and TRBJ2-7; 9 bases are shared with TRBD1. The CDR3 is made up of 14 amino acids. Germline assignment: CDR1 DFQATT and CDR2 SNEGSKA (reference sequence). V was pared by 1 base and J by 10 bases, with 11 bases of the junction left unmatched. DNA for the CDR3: TGCAGTGCTAGAGTCCAGACAGGGGGGAGAGGACAGTACTTC. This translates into CSARVQTGGRGQYF.

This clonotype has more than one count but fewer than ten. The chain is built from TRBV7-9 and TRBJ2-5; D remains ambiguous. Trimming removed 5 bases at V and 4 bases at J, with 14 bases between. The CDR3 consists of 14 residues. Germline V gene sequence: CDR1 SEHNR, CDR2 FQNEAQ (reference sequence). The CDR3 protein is CASSPRYLGETQYF. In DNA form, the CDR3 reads TGTGCCAGCAGCCCCCGGTACCTCGGAGAGACCCAGTACTTC. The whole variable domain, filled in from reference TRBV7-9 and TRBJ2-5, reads DTGVSQNPRHKITKRGQNVTFRCDPISEHNRLYWYRQTLGQGPEFLTYFQNEAQLEKSRLLSDRFSAERPKGSFSTLEIQRTEQGDSAMYLCASSPRYLGETQYFGPGTRLLVL.

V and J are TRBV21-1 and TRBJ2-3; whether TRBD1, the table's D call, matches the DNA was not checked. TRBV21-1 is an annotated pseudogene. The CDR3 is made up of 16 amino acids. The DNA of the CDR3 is TGTGCCAGCAGCAAAAGTAGGGGGCCTAGCACAGATACGCAGTATTTT. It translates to CASSKSRGPSTDTQYF.

The CDR3 region has the DNA TGTGCCAGCAGCTGGAGTTTCGAAACCGGGGAGCTGTTTTTT. Encoded protein: CASSWSFETGELFF. The chain recombines TRBV3-1 with TRBJ2-2; D remains ambiguous. V lost 5 bases to trimming and J lost 5 bases, with 12 bases between them. CDR3 length: 14 amino acids. The V gene's germline CDR1 is LGHDT and CDR2 YNNKEL (reference sequence). The full variable domain, completed using reference TRBV3-1 and TRBJ2-2, is DTAVSQTPKYLVTQMGNDKSIKCEQNLGHDTMYWYKQDSKKFLKIMFSYNNKELIINETVPNRFSPKSPDKAHLNLHINSLELGDSAVYFCASSWSFETGELFFGEGSRLTVL.

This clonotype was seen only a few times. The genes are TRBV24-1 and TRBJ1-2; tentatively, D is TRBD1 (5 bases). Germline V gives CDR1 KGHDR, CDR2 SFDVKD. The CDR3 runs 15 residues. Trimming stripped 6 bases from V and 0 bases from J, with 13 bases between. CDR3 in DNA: TGTGCCACCAGTCATGGGACGGCTGCTAACTATGGCTACACCTTC. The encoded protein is CATSHGTAANYGYTF.